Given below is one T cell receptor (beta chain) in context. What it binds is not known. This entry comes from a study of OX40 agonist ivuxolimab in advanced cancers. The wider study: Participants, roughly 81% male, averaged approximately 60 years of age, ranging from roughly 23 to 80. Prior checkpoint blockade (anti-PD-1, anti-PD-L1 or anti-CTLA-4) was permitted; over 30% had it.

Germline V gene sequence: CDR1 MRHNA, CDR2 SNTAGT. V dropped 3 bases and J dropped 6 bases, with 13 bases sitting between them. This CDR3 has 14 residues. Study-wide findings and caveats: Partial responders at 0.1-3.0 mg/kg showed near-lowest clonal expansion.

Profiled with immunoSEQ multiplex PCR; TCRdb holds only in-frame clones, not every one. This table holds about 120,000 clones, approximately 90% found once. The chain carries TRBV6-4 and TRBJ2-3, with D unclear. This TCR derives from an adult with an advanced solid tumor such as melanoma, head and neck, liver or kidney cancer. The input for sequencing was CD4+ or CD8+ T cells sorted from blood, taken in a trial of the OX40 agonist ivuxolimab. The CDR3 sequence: CASSESSLGDTQYF. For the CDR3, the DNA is TGTGCCAGCAGTGAATCTTCCCTAGGGGATACGCAGTATTTT.